The 30 T cell receptor beta chains in this list originate from one sample, sequenced in a study of blood T cell repertoires in COVID-19. Generated by immunoSEQ multiplex PCR, the TCRdb table keeps only in-frame clones and is missing some. The profile shows 100,000 to 150,000 clones, about 85% of them singletons. The sample taken for sequencing was peripheral blood. All receptors come from a woman of 80 years or more with acute or convalescent COVID-19.

The V and J genes are TRBV5-1 and TRBJ1-4; TRBD1 aligns across 7 bases. CDR1 is SGHRS and CDR2 is YFSETQ in the germline V gene. CDR3 length: 16 amino acids. J lost 4 bases, V lost 4 bases, and 10 bases had no gene match. The CDR3 sequence: CASSNYGQAYNEKLFF. As DNA, the CDR3 is TGCGCCAGCAGCAACTACGGACAGGCCTATAATGAAAAACTGTTTTTT.

V and J are TRBV10-3 and TRBJ1-1, with TRBD1 matching 9 bases. The V and J ends lost 3 bases and 11 bases, in that order; junction bases with no gene match: 13. CDR3 length: 15 residues. Germline CDR1 reads ENHRY; CDR2 reads SYGVKD. CDR3 region: CAISDPGGRQGVAFF. DNA for the CDR3: TGTGCCATCAGTGACCCGGGGGGTAGACAGGGGGTGGCTTTCTTT.

J is TRBJ1-5 and V is TRBV29-1; a possible D gene is TRBD1 (6 bases). There are 16 residues in the CDR3. Deletions cut 7 bases from V and 2 bases from J, with 21 bases between. Germline V gene lookup returns CDR1 SQVTM and CDR2 ANQGSEA. CDR3 sequence: CSAKKNRASGNQPQHF. CDR3 DNA: TGCAGCGCCAAAAAGAACAGGGCTAGTGGCAATCAGCCCCAGCATTTT.

This sequence joins TRBV27 and TRBJ2-7; D is perhaps TRBD2 (7 bases). Germline V gene data show CDR1 as MNHEY and CDR2 as SMNVEV (reference sequence). Trimming removed 6 bases from V and 12 bases from J, with 21 bases in between. This CDR3 contains 13 residues. DNA of the CDR3: TGTGCCAGCAGGCCGAACAGGGCGGGAGTGTGGTACGTC. As protein: CASRPNRAGVWYV.

The J gene is TRBJ2-2, the V gene TRBV6-1; D call uncertain. This CDR3 spans 14 amino acids. CDR1 MNHNS and CDR2 SASEGT come from the germline V gene. Deletions cut 2 bases from V and 3 bases from J, with 7 bases between. The CDR3: CASSENWYTGELFF. Here the CDR3 DNA reads TGTGCCAGCAGTGAAAACTGGTACACCGGGGAGCTGTTTTTT.

The chain employs TRBV7-2 and TRBJ1-2; 12 bases fit TRBD1. The CDR3 has 14 amino acids. V shed 5 bases, J shed 7 bases, and the junction held 5 bases outside the gene matches. Germline V gene sequence: CDR1 SGHTA, CDR2 FQGNSA. In nucleotides, the CDR3 is TGTGCCAGCAGCCCGGGACAGGGGGCGGGTGGCTACACCTTC. Encoded protein: CASSPGQGAGGYTF.

The genes are TRBV19 and TRBJ2-5, with D tentatively TRBD2 (6 bases). Germline V gene sequence: CDR1 LNHDA, CDR2 SQIVND (reference sequence). The V end was cut by 4 bases, the J end by 4 bases, with 16 bases between. CDR3 length: 15 residues. CDR3 amino acids: CASSTPGTGGETQYF. DNA of the CDR3: TGTGCCAGTAGTACACCCGGGACTGGTGGAGAGACCCAGTACTTC.

This rearrangement joins TRBV10-1 to TRBJ1-4; D is ambiguous. CDR1 is WNHNN and CDR2 is SYGVQD in the germline V gene (reference sequence). Trimming left V 2 bases short and J 5 bases short, with 15 bases between. The CDR3 loop spans 16 amino acids. The CDR3 nucleotides are TGCGCCAGCAGTGAGGGTGGGCGAACCAACAATGAAAAACTGTTTTTT. Protein sequence: CASSEGGRTNNEKLFF.

The chain uses TRBV9 and TRBJ2-3; TRBD1 aligns across 9 bases. Germline values: CDR1 SGDLS, CDR2 YYNGEE. Germline trimming cut 2 bases from V and 4 bases from J; bases unmatched to any gene: 8. The CDR3 loop spans 16 amino acids. DNA of the CDR3: TGTGCCAGCAGCGTTTCTTTAACAGGGGGCCCAGATACGCAGTATTTT. This gives the protein CASSVSLTGGPDTQYF.

This chain connects TRBV19 to TRBJ2-5; D is perhaps TRBD2 (5 bases). The CDR3 is made up of 13 amino acids. Germline V CDR1 and CDR2: LNHDA, SQIVND (reference sequence). The V end lost 3 bases, the J end lost 5 bases, and 10 bases lay between the germline ends. CDR3 sequence: CASSIPPGETQYF. The CDR3 DNA is TGTGCCAGTAGTATCCCCCCGGGGGAGACCCAGTACTTC.

This sequence joins TRBV24-1 and TRBJ2-5, with TRBD2 matching over 8 bases. The ends lost 3 bases at V and 2 bases at J; junction bases unmatched: 4. The CDR3 runs to 15 residues. CDR1 and CDR2 (germline): KGHDR, SFDVKD. CDR3 in amino acids: CATSDATSGQETQYF. The CDR3 DNA reads as TGTGCCACCAGTGATGCTACTAGCGGACAAGAGACCCAGTACTTC.

This chain joins TRBV21-1 and TRBJ1-4; TRBD1, as called in the table, went unchecked against the DNA. TRBV21-1 is described as a pseudogene. The CDR3 runs to 14 residues. The CDR3 loop reads CATLQGQANEKLFF. The CDR3 DNA reads TGTGCCACCCTCCAGGGACAGGCTAATGAAAAACTGTTTTTT.

This chain joins TRBV12-3 or TRBV12-4 and TRBJ1-2, with D perhaps TRBD1 (5 bases). The CDR3 contains 12 residues. The V and J ends lost 3 bases and 8 bases respectively, with 10 bases between them. Here the CDR3 DNA reads TGTGCCAGCAGTTTCGGGGGTGGGGGCTACACCTTC. Translation: CASSFGGGGYTF.

The chain has TRBV15 and TRBJ2-5; tentative D call: TRBD2 (5 bases). The CDR3 spans 13 residues. The germline V gene has CDR1 LNHNV and CDR2 YYDKDF (reference sequence). Trimming stripped 7 bases from V and 4 bases from J, with 13 bases between. CDR3 coding DNA: TGTGCCACCAAAGTGAGAGAGGGAGAGACCCAGTACTTC. Translation gives CATKVREGETQYF. Variable domain in full (rest from reference TRBV15 and TRBJ2-5): DAMVIQNPRYQVTQFGKPVTLSCSQTLNHNVMYWYQQKSSQAPKLLFHYYDKDFNNEADTPDNFQSRRPNTSFCFLDIRSPGLGDTAMYLCATKVREGETQYFGPGTRLLVL.

This chain uses TRBV28 with TRBJ1-2; possible D gene TRBD1, 6 bases. The CDR3 loop spans 12 amino acids. CDR1 and CDR2 (germline): MDHEN, SYDVKM. V gave up 2 bases and J gave up 8 bases, with 9 bases separating them. CDR3 sequence reads: CASSLARGGYTF. CDR3 nucleotides: TGTGCCAGCAGTTTAGCCAGGGGAGGCTACACCTTC.

This clone is a singleton in its sample. V usage is TRBV4-1 and J usage is TRBJ2-5; TRBD2 matches 7 bases. Germline V gene lookup returns CDR1 MGHRA and CDR2 YSYEKL. Trimming removed 2 bases from V and 1 base from J; junction bases left unmatched: 7. The CDR3 is 16 amino acids. CDR3 amino acids: CASSQNPASGQETQYF. The DNA of the CDR3 is TGCGCCAGCAGCCAAAACCCGGCTAGCGGCCAAGAGACCCAGTACTTC.

The chain employs TRBV7-3 and TRBJ2-6, with 7 bases aligning to TRBD2. V gave up 5 bases and J gave up 2 bases; unmatched junction bases: 6. This CDR3 comprises 16 residues. The V gene's germline CDR1 is SGHTA and CDR2 FQGTGA. Here the CDR3 reads CASSPMGGAGANVLTF. In nucleotides, the CDR3 is TGTGCCAGCAGCCCTATGGGGGGGGCTGGGGCCAACGTCCTGACTTTC.

This chain uses TRBV6-6 with TRBJ1-2, with 7 bases identical to TRBD1. CDR1 is MNHNY, CDR2 SVGAGI, per germline (reference sequence). With V trimmed by 6 bases and J by 4 bases, 5 bases remained unmatched. The CDR3 contains 13 residues. CDR3 nucleotide sequence: TGTGCCAGCAGGACGACAGGGAGCTATGGCTACACCTTC. It encodes CASRTTGSYGYTF.

The chain uses TRBV9 and TRBJ1-1; no reliable D call. V lost 2 bases, J lost 3 bases, and 17 bases lay in between. CDR3 length equals 16 residues. Germline-derived CDR1 and CDR2 are SGDLS and YYNGEE. The CDR3 region has the DNA TGTGCCAGCAGCGTGAGAGCTCGACTGTCGGACACTGAAGCTTTCTTT. Translating gives CASSVRARLSDTEAFF.

This clone has just a few counts. The chain combines TRBV27 with TRBJ1-5, with D unresolved. Trimming removed 2 bases from V and 6 bases from J, with 8 bases in between. In germline, CDR1 is MNHEY, CDR2 SMNVEV (reference sequence). CDR3 size: 13 residues. Written as DNA, the CDR3 is TGTGCCAGCAGTTTAACCGGTCGTCAGCCCCAGCATTTT. Residues: CASSLTGRQPQHF.

The genes are TRBV18 and TRBJ1-5; the D is unclear. CDR1 and CDR2 from the germline V gene are KGHSH and LQKENI. The CDR3 has 13 amino acids. The ends were cut back, 3 bases at V and 4 bases at J, with 7 bases in the middle. The CDR3 loop is CASSPAGNQPQHF. Written as DNA, the CDR3 is TGTGCCAGCTCACCTGCCGGGAATCAGCCCCAGCATTTT.

The chain is built from TRBV15 and TRBJ1-6, with no clear D. In germline, CDR1 is LNHNV, CDR2 YYDKDF (reference sequence). The CDR3 runs 13 residues. V was shortened by 0 bases and J by 9 bases, with 6 bases between the two germline ends. CDR3 nucleotide sequence: TGTGCCACCAGCAGAGACCTCGTTTCACCCCTCCACTTT. As protein: CATSRDLVSPLHF.

The rearrangement joins TRBV4-2 to TRBJ2-3, with 13 nucleotides matching TRBD2. The germline gives CDR1 LGHNA, CDR2 YNFKEQ. V trimming: 3 bases; J trimming: 5 bases; junction bases outside the gene matches: 2. The CDR3 runs 15 residues. The CDR3 DNA follows: TGTGCCAGCAGCCAGGGACTAGCGGGGTTAGATACGCAGTATTTT. Translating it yields CASSQGLAGLDTQYF.

This chain's CDR3 is CASSRSLGENYGYTF. DNA for the CDR3: TGCGCCAGCAGTCGGAGCTTAGGGGAAAACTATGGCTACACCTTC. The J gene is TRBJ1-2, the V gene TRBV4-3; weak D call: TRBD1 (5 bases). Germline V CDR1 and CDR2: LGHNA, YSLEER. The CDR3 spans 15 residues. V shed 6 bases and J shed 2 bases, with 16 bases lying between them.

The chain uses TRBV9 and TRBJ1-1, with D perhaps TRBD1 (6 bases). CDR3 length: 12 residues. V gave up 3 bases and J gave up 10 bases, with 13 bases separating them. Germline lookup yields CDR1 SGDLS and CDR2 YYNGEE. The CDR3 DNA reads TGTGCCAGCAGCGGAACAGGGATGGGAGCTTTCTTT. Amino acid sequence: CASSGTGMGAFF.

This rearrangement joins TRBV2 to TRBJ2-3; 10 bases are a match to TRBD2. Trimming took 4 bases from V and 2 from J; bases not matched to a gene: 3. Germline CDR1 reads SNHLY; CDR2 reads FYNNEI. The CDR3 has 15 amino acids. The CDR3 region is CASSGTSGDTDTQYF. The DNA of the CDR3 is TGTGCCAGCAGTGGGACTAGCGGTGACACAGATACGCAGTATTTT. The full variable domain, with the rest looked up from reference TRBV2 and TRBJ2-3, is EPEVTQTPSHQVTQMGQEVILRCVPISNHLYFYWYRQILGQKVEFLVSFYNNEISEKSEIFDDQFSVERPDGSNFTLKIRSTKLEDSAMYFCASSGTSGDTDTQYFGPGTRLTVL.

The chain joins TRBV6-5 to TRBJ2-5, with D perhaps TRBD1 (5 bases). The CDR3 has 15 amino acids. Germline V lookup: CDR1 MNHEY, CDR2 SVGAGI. Trimming removed 0 bases at V and 4 bases at J, with 12 bases between. The CDR3 nucleotides are TGTGCCAGCAGTTACTCGATATGGGGCGGAGAGACCCAGTACTTC. Translation: CASSYSIWGGETQYF.

V gene TRBV28 combines with J gene TRBJ1-5, with D perhaps matching TRBD1 (5 bases). Trimming pared 4 bases from V and 5 bases from J, leaving 18 bases between. The CDR3 consists of 16 residues. Germline V CDR1 and CDR2: MDHEN, SYDVKM. The CDR3 nucleotides are TGTGCCAGCAGTTCCGCAGGGTGGAAATGGTATCAGCCCCAGCATTTT. It yields the protein CASSSAGWKWYQPQHF.

The J gene is TRBJ1-1, the V gene TRBV5-5, with TRBD1 as a possible D gene (5 bases). The V and J ends lost 3 bases and 0 bases respectively, with 12 bases between them. The CDR3 totals 15 residues. In germline, CDR1 is SGHKS, CDR2 YYEKEE (reference sequence). Here the CDR3 reads CASSSIWTLNTEAFF. Written as DNA, the CDR3 is TGTGCCAGCAGCTCGATATGGACACTGAACACTGAAGCTTTCTTT.

V usage is TRBV28 and J usage is TRBJ1-1; D not certain. The germline CDR1 and CDR2 sequences are MDHEN and SYDVKM. The ends were cut back, 3 bases at V and 1 base at J, with 9 bases in the middle. The CDR3 has 14 residues. CDR3 sequence (DNA): TGTGCCAGCAGTTTTGGGCATCGGAACACTGAAGCTTTCTTT. Amino acid sequence: CASSFGHRNTEAFF.